The 12 T cell receptor beta chains below were found in one sample sequenced in a study of blood T cell repertoires in COVID-19. The data were produced by immunoSEQ multiplex PCR, yet TCRdb's version contains in-frame clones alone and is incomplete. The repertoire consists of 70,000 or so clones, with 80% occurring once and the leading ten covering 10% to 15%. The specimen was peripheral blood. The receptor source for this set is a man over 45 with COVID-19, enrolled during active disease.

This chain links TRBV28 with TRBJ2-5, with a tentative D call TRBD1 (6 bases). This CDR3 comprises 13 residues. CDR1 and CDR2 from the germline V gene are MDHEN and SYDVKM. The V end lost 8 bases, the J end lost 5 bases, and 15 bases lay between the germline ends. CDR3 residues: CASSNRESETQYF. In nucleotides, the CDR3 is TGTGCCAGCTCCAACAGGGAGTCTGAGACCCAGTACTTC.

Concerning this clone: Other nucleotide sequences in the sample specify the same CDR3. The CDR3 is CASTAGGPQPQHF. CDR3 sequence (DNA): TGTGCCAGCACCGCGGGGGGGCCTCAACCCCAGCATTTT. The rearrangement joins TRBV6-6 to TRBJ1-5; D perhaps matches TRBD1 (6 bases). Germline assignment: CDR1 MNHNY and CDR2 SVGAGI (reference sequence). The CDR3 runs 13 residues. Trimming left V 7 bases short and J 10 bases short, with 17 bases between.

V and J are TRBV21-1 and TRBJ2-3; the D call TRBD2 from the table was never checked on the DNA. TRBV21-1 is shown as a pseudogene. The CDR3 extends over 15 amino acids. The CDR3 sequence is CASSKVASDMDTQYF. The CDR3 DNA follows: TGTGCCAGCAGCAAGGTGGCTAGTGATATGGATACGCAGTATTTT.

Only a few counts were recorded for this clone. The chain links TRBV6-5 to TRBJ2-2, with D uncertain. V was cut by 2 bases and J by 2 bases, with 9 bases left in between. CDR1 MNHEY and CDR2 SVGAGI come from the germline V gene. This CDR3 is 15 amino acids long. The CDR3 sequence is CASSYRVTNTGELFF. Written as DNA, the CDR3 is TGTGCCAGCAGTTACCGGGTAACTAACACCGGGGAGCTGTTTTTT.

The V and J genes are TRBV21-1 and TRBJ1-6. TRBV21-1 is marked as a pseudogene. The CDR3 is made up of 8 amino acids. For the CDR3, the DNA is TGTGCCAGCAGAAGAGGCAACTTT. It specifies CASRRGNF.

This chain connects TRBV28 to TRBJ1-1; D is undetermined. The CDR3 totals 12 residues. V was trimmed by 6 bases and J by 6 bases, leaving 11 bases between them. Germline CDR1 MDHEN, CDR2 SYDVKM. CDR3 in amino acids: CASSDSPAEAFF. The CDR3 nucleotides read TGTGCCAGCAGCGACTCCCCCGCTGAAGCTTTCTTT.

The chain uses TRBV5-1 and TRBJ2-1; D remains unclear. Germline CDR1 SGHRS, CDR2 YFSETQ. The CDR3 is 14 residues long. V lost 3 bases, J lost 7 bases, and 14 bases lay in between. The CDR3 coding sequence is TGCGCCAGCAGCTCTGAACCAGCGCGGAATGAGCAGTTCTTC. Translating gives CASSSEPARNEQFF. Combining the CDR3 with reference TRBV5-1 and TRBJ2-1 gives the whole variable domain KAGVTQTPRYLIKTRGQQVTLSCSPISGHRSVSWYQQTPGQGLQFLFEYFSETQRNKGNFPGRFSGRQFSNSRSEMNVSTLELGDSALYLCASSSEPARNEQFFGPGTRLTVL.

CDR3 sequence: CAISERAGGSYEQYF. The CDR3 coding sequence is TGTGCCATCAGTGAGCGGGCAGGGGGCTCCTACGAGCAGTACTTC. The chain has TRBV10-3 and TRBJ2-7; 7 nucleotides match TRBD1. V trimming: 2 bases; J trimming: 0 bases; junction bases outside the gene matches: 4. This CDR3 has 15 residues. The germline V gene has CDR1 ENHRY and CDR2 SYGVKD.

The V gene is TRBV20-1, the J gene TRBJ1-1; D not certain. V was pared by 3 bases and J by 1 base, with 15 bases between. This CDR3 contains 15 residues. Per germline, CDR1 DFQATT and CDR2 SNEGSKA (reference sequence). The DNA for the CDR3 is TGCAGTGCTAGTGGGCGAGGGCAGGCGAACACTGAAGCTTTCTTT. This translates into CSASGRGQANTEAFF.

This chain connects TRBV10-3 to TRBJ1-5, with a weak D call TRBD1 (6 bases). The CDR3 has 14 amino acids. The germline CDR1 and CDR2 sequences are ENHRY and SYGVKD. The V and J ends lost 6 bases and 1 base respectively, with 10 bases between them. The CDR3 DNA reads TGTGCCATCAGCGGGGACACCAGCAATCAGCCCCAGCATTTT. It codes for CAISGDTSNQPQHF.

On this clone: Other DNA sequences in this specimen translate into the identical CDR3. The V and J genes are TRBV27 and TRBJ1-1, with D possibly being TRBD1 (5 bases). Germline CDR1 is MNHEY and CDR2 is SMNVEV (reference sequence). The CDR3 runs 14 residues. The ends were cut back, 7 bases at V and 4 bases at J, with 16 bases in the middle. The CDR3 sequence is CASTPRGGGTEAFF. The CDR3 nucleotides read TGTGCCAGCACCCCGCGGGGGGGAGGCACTGAAGCTTTCTTT.

The chain couples TRBV9 to TRBJ1-2, with TRBD1 as a possible D gene (6 bases). V lost 3 bases and J lost 7, with 13 bases in between. The CDR3 runs to 13 residues. Germline V gene sequence: CDR1 SGDLS, CDR2 YYNGEE. CDR3 loop: CASSAGGGPGYTF. The CDR3 bases are TGTGCCAGCAGCGCCGGGGGGGGCCCTGGCTACACCTTC.